These 12 T cell receptor beta chains were sequenced from one sample in a study of T cells after yellow fever vaccination. TCRdb reanalysed the 5' RACE reads using MiXCR and keeps one entry per CDR3 protein. The sample yields approximately 90,000 distinct CDR3 sequences, roughly 13% seen once. Sequencing used CD8+ T cells not binding an NS4B(214-222) dextramer, sorted from PBMCs, obtained more than 20 days after the first yellow fever vaccination. All receptors come from a man aged 18 to 35 who received the YFV17D yellow fever vaccine.

V and J are TRBV10-3 and TRBJ2-7; 9 bases are a match to TRBD1. Unmatched junction bases numbered 4, after V lost 3 bases and J lost 4 bases. The V gene's germline CDR1 is ENHRY and CDR2 SYGVKD. The CDR3 spans 14 residues. CDR3 in amino acids: CAISDPDRGYEQYV. The CDR3 DNA reads TGTGCCATCAGTGACCCAGACAGGGGGTACGAGCAGTACGTC.

The V gene is TRBV5-1, the J gene TRBJ1-1; 9 nucleotides match TRBD1. The CDR3 has 18 residues. The J segment lost 0 bases and the V segment lost 1 base, leaving 10 bases of the junction unmatched. Germline CDR1 is SGHRS and CDR2 is YFSETQ. CDR3 DNA sequence: TGCGCCAGCAGCTTGAACAGGGGGCGAATCTCCATGAACACTGAAGCTTTCTTT. Its translation: CASSLNRGRISMNTEAFF. Using reference TRBV5-1 and TRBJ1-1 for the parts outside the CDR3, the full variable domain is KAGVTQTPRYLIKTRGQQVTLSCSPISGHRSVSWYQQTPGQGLQFLFEYFSETQRNKGNFPGRFSGRQFSNSRSEMNVSTLELGDSALYLCASSLNRGRISMNTEAFFGQGTRLTVV.

This clonotype occurred a few times. The V and J genes are TRBV7-2 and TRBJ2-3; tentatively, D is TRBD1 or TRBD2 (5 bases each). The V end was cut by 5 bases, the J end by 4 bases, with 19 bases between. The length of the CDR3 is 16 residues. Germline CDR1 and CDR2: SGHTA and FQGNSA. The CDR3 region is CASSPNPRAGADTQYF. The CDR3 DNA is TGTGCCAGCAGCCCAAATCCCAGGGCGGGCGCAGATACGCAGTATTTT.

This clonotype has more than one count but fewer than ten. The chain is built from TRBV14 and TRBJ1-2; D remains ambiguous. Germline V CDR1 and CDR2: SGHDN, FVKESK. This CDR3 region has 14 residues. Trimming shortened V by 1 base and J by 4 bases, and 10 bases separated the two germline ends. The CDR3 region has the DNA TGTGCCAGCAGCCAAGGGTCAGGTGGCTATGGCTACACCTTC. This translates into CASSQGSGGYGYTF.

This clonotype has ten or more counts. The rearrangement uses TRBV6-1 and TRBJ2-7; 9 bases fit TRBD1. The junction had 9 bases not matched to a gene; V was cut back by 6 bases and J by 6 bases. CDR1 is MNHNS and CDR2 is SASEGT in the germline V gene. This CDR3 is 14 amino acids long. The CDR3 DNA follows: TGTGCCAGCAGAACAGGGGGCCTAAAAGTCGAGCAGTACTTC. Its protein product is CASRTGGLKVEQYF.

The chain has TRBV29-1 and TRBJ2-2; maybe TRBD2 (5 bases). This CDR3 spans 13 amino acids. V lost 7 bases and J 4 bases, leaving 13 bases between the germline ends. The germline gives CDR1 SQVTM, CDR2 ANQGSEA. CDR3 sequence reads: CSGAVSGTGELFF. For the CDR3, the DNA is TGCAGCGGGGCCGTAAGCGGCACCGGGGAGCTGTTTTTT.

CDR3 protein: CASSFGSAYEQYF. The DNA for the CDR3 is TGTGCCAGCAGCTTCGGGAGCGCGTACGAGCAGTACTTC. The gene calls are TRBV5-6 and TRBJ2-7; D perhaps matches TRBD2 (6 bases). Looked up from germline, CDR1 is SGHDT and CDR2 is YYEEEE. This CDR3 region has 13 residues. V was pared by 2 bases and J by 4 bases, with 10 bases between. The whole variable domain, filled in from reference TRBV5-6 and TRBJ2-7, reads DAGVTQSPTHLIKTRGQQVTLRCSPKSGHDTVSWYQQALGQGPQFIFQYYEEEERQRGNFPDRFSGHQFPNYSSELNVNALLLGDSALYLCASSFGSAYEQYFGPGTRLTVT.

The CDR3 DNA reads as TGTGCTAGTGGTTTGCTTACTCACCTCTATGGCTACACCTTC. Its protein product is CASGLLTHLYGYTF. The chain couples TRBV12-5 to TRBJ1-2; no clear D. The germline V gene has CDR1 LGHNT and CDR2 FRNRAP. The CDR3 sequence is 14 residues long. The ends were cut back, 2 bases at V and 4 bases at J, with 11 bases in the middle.

The rearrangement joins TRBV4-1 to TRBJ2-2; D is perhaps TRBD2 (6 bases). From germline, CDR1 is MGHRA and CDR2 YSYEKL. V was pared by 3 bases and J by 3 bases, with 8 bases between. The CDR3 has 14 residues. The CDR3 region is CASSQPGDTGELFF. CDR3 nucleotide sequence: TGCGCCAGCAGCCAGCCGGGGGACACCGGGGAGCTGTTTTTT.

This clonotype was seen at least ten times. The chain couples TRBV29-1 to TRBJ2-2; 7 positions match TRBD2. The CDR3 runs to 14 residues. The V gene's germline CDR1 is SQVTM and CDR2 ANQGSEA. CDR3 DNA sequence: TGCATCGCACTAGCGTCGTGGGACACCGGGGAGCTGTTTTTT. Its translation: CIALASWDTGELFF.

This clonotype occurred a few times. The chain combines TRBV11-3 with TRBJ2-7, with D maybe TRBD1 (5 bases). Germline V lookup: CDR1 SGHNT, CDR2 YENEEA. V was shortened by 4 bases and J by 2 bases, with 15 bases between the two germline ends. The CDR3 sequence is 15 residues long. The CDR3 protein is CASSSREGPTYEQYF. In DNA form, the CDR3 reads TGTGCCAGCAGCTCCAGGGAAGGACCGACCTACGAGCAGTACTTC. The variable domain in full, with the rest retrieved from reference TRBV11-3 and TRBJ2-7, is EAGVVQSPRYKIIEKKQPVAFWCNPISGHNTLYWYLQNLGQGPELLIRYENEEAVDDSQLPKDRFSAERLKGVDSTLKIQPAELGDSAVYLCASSSREGPTYEQYFGPGTRLTVT.

The rearrangement uses TRBV27 and TRBJ1-5; no definite D call. V was cut by 2 bases and J by 5 bases, with 7 bases left in between. The CDR3 extends over 13 amino acids. CDR1 and CDR2 from the germline V gene are MNHEY and SMNVEV (reference sequence). CDR3: CASSLHGDQPQHF. The CDR3 DNA sequence: TGTGCCAGCAGTTTACATGGGGATCAGCCCCAGCATTTT.